The sequence of this T cell receptor beta chain was determined in a study of blood T cell repertoires in COVID-19. Study at large: Sites across the United States, Italy and Spain contributed samples from acute and convalescent COVID-19. Sample material is recorded as cDNA or gDNA derived from T cells, B-cell-depleted T cells, or PBMCs.

Original processing notes: Amplification from reference gene primers served as the basis for estimated nucleated cell counts. Sequencing used immunoSEQ multiplex PCR; TCRdb keeps in-frame clones, though not all of them. For V, J and clone size, that table is used; D and trimming come from the DNA. The sample shows around 250,000 clones, 86% of them seen only once. Sequencing was done on a sample of peripheral blood. This TCR derives from a man aged 18-30 years with active or convalescent COVID-19.

The CDR3 region is CASSLAGSSYNEQFF. The CDR3 DNA reads TGTGCCAGCAGCTTGGCGGGAAGCTCCTACAATGAGCAGTTCTTC. V is TRBV11-3 and J is TRBJ2-1; maybe TRBD2 (6 bases). V dropped 3 bases and J dropped 0 bases, with 9 bases sitting between them. This CDR3 contains 15 residues. Looked up from germline, CDR1 is SGHNT and CDR2 is YENEEA.